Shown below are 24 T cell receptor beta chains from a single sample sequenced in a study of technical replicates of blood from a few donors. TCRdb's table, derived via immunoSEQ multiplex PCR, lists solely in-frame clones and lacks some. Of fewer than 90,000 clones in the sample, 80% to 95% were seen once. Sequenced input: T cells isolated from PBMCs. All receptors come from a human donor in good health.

The CDR3 bases are TGTGCCAGTAGTATCGACAGGGAAAGCGAGCAGTACTTC. This translates into CASSIDRESEQYF. The chain links TRBV19 to TRBJ2-7, with TRBD1 matching 7 bases. CDR3 length equals 13 residues. Trimming took 3 bases from V and 6 from J; bases not matched to a gene: 5. Germline-derived CDR1 and CDR2 are LNHDA and SQIVND (reference sequence).

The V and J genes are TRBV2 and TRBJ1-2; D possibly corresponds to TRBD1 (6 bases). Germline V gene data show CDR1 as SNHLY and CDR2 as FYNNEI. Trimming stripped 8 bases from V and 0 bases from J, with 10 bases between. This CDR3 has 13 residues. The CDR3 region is CASPGTTNYGYTF. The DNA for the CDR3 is TGTGCCAGCCCCGGGACAACTAACTATGGCTACACCTTC.

CDR3 coding DNA: TGTGCCACCCACCGACCAGGGGGCTATGGCTACACCTTC. Translation gives CATHRPGGYGYTF. The V gene is TRBV27, the J gene TRBJ1-2, with TRBD1 matching 7 bases. The CDR3 is 13 amino acids. Trimming cost V 10 bases and J 4 bases; bases outside gene matches: 9. CDR1 MNHEY and CDR2 SMNVEV come from the germline V gene (reference sequence).

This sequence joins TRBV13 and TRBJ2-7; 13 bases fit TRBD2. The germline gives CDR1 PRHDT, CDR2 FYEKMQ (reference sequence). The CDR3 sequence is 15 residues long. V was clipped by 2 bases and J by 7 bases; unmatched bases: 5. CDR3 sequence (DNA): TGTGCCAGCAGCTTATGGACTAGCGGGAGTCGGGAGCAGTACTTC. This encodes CASSLWTSGSREQYF.

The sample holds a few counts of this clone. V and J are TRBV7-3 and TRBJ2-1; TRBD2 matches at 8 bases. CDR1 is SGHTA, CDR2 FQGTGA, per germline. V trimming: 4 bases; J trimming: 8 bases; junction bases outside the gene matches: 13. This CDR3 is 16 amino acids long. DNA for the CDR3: TGTGCCAGCAGCTCCGCAGGGAGCGGGAGCTTCGATGAGCAGTTCTTC. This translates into CASSSAGSGSFDEQFF.

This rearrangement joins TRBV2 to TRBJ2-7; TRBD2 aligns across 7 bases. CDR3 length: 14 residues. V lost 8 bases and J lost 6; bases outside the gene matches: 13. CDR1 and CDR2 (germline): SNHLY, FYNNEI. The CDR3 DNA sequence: TGTGCCAGCTTTTTTTGGGGAAGGGAGGGCGAGCAGTACTTC. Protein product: CASFFWGREGEQYF.

In nucleotides, the CDR3 is TGCAGCGTTAATATGAACACTGAAGCTTTCTTT. This codes for CSVNMNTEAFF. The V call is TRBV29-1, the J call TRBJ1-1, with D hard to call. V lost 5 bases to trimming and J lost 0 bases, with 4 bases between them. This CDR3 has 11 amino acids. CDR1 and CDR2 from the germline V gene are SQVTM and ANQGSEA.

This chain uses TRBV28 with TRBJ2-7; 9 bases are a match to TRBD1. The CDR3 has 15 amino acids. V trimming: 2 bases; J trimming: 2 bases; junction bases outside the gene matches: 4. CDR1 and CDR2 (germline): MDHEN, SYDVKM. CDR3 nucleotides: TGTGCCAGCAGTTTACCAGGGACAGGGACCTACGAGCAGTACTTC. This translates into CASSLPGTGTYEQYF.

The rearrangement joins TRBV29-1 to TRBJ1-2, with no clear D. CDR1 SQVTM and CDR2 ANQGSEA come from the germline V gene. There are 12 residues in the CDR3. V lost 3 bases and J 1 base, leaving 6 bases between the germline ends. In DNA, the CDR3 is TGCAGCGTTGATAGCAGTAACTATGGCTACACCTTC. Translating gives CSVDSSNYGYTF.

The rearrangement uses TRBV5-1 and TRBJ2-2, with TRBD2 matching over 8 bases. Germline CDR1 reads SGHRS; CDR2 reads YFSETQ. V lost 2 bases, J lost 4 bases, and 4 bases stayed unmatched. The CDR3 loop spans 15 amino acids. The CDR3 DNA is TGCGCCAGCAGCTTCCTTAGCGGGGTCACCGGGGAGCTGTTTTTT. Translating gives CASSFLSGVTGELFF. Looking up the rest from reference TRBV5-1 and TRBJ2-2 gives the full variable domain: KAGVTQTPRYLIKTRGQQVTLSCSPISGHRSVSWYQQTPGQGLQFLFEYFSETQRNKGNFPGRFSGRQFSNSRSEMNVSTLELGDSALYLCASSFLSGVTGELFFGEGSRLTVL.

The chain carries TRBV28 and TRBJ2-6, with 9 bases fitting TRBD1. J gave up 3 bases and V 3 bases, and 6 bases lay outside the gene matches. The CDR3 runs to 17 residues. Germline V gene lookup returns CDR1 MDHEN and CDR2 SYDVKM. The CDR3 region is CASSFNRGPGGANVLTF. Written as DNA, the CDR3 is TGTGCCAGCAGTTTTAACAGGGGGCCGGGTGGGGCCAACGTCCTGACTTTC.

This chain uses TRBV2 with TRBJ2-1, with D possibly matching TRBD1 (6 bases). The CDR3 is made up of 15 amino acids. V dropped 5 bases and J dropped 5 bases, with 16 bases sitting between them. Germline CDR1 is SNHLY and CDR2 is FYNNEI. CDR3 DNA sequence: TGTGCCAGCAGTCGTGGGGACACAGAAAACAATGAGCAGTTCTTC. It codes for CASSRGDTENNEQFF.

This chain's CDR3 is CSVEMSDKNWTF. DNA of the CDR3: TGCAGCGTTGAAATGTCGGACAAAAATTGGACCTTC. The chain links TRBV29-1 to TRBJ1-2, with D tentatively TRBD1 (5 bases). Germline V gene data show CDR1 as SQVTM and CDR2 as ANQGSEA. Trimming left V 2 bases short and J 14 bases short, with 18 bases between. The CDR3 loop spans 12 amino acids.

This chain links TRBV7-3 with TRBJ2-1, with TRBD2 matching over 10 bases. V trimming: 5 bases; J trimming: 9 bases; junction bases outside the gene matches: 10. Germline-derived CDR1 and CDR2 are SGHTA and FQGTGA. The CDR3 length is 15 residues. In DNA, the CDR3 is TGTGCCAGCAGCCGGCTAGCGGGAGAGCTCTTTGAGCAGTTCTTC. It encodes CASSRLAGELFEQFF.

The CDR3 sequence: CASSSGTSGSLSTDTQYF. The DNA of the CDR3 is TGTGCCAGCAGCTCCGGGACTAGCGGATCTCTTAGCACAGATACGCAGTATTTT. This sequence joins TRBV11-3 and TRBJ2-3, with TRBD2 matching 11 bases. The junction had 9 bases not matched to a gene; V was cut back by 4 bases and J by 0 bases. The CDR3 contains 18 residues. Germline CDR1 SGHNT, CDR2 YENEEA.

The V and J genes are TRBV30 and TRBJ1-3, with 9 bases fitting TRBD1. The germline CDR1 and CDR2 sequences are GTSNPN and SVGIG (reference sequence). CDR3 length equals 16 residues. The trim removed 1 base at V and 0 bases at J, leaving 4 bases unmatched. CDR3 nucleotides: TGTGCCTGGAGTGATTGGGACAGGGTCTCTGGAAACACCATATATTTT. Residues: CAWSDWDRVSGNTIYF.

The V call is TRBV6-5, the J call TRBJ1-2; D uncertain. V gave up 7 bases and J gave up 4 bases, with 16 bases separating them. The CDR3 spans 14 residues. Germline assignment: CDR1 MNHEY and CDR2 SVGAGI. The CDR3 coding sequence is TGTGCCAGCACCTTTTCGGGAGGTCCCTATGGCTACACCTTC. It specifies CASTFSGGPYGYTF.

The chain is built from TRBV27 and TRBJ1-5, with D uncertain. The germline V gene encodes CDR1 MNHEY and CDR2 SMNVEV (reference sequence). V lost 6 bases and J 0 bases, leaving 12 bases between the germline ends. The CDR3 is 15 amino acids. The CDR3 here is CASSSHFYSNQPQHF. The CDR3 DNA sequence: TGTGCCAGCAGCTCGCACTTTTATAGCAATCAGCCCCAGCATTTT.

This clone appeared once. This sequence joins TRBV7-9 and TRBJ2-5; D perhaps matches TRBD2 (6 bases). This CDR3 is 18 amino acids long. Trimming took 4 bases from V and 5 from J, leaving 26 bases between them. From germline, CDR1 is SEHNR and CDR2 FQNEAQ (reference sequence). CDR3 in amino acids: CASSSAPLLAGIVETQYF. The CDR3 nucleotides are TGTGCCAGCAGCTCCGCTCCCCTACTAGCCGGGATAGTGGAGACCCAGTACTTC.

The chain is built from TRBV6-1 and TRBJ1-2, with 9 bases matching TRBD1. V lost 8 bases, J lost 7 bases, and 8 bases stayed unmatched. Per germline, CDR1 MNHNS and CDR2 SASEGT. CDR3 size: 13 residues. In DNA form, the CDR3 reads TGTGCCAGCGCCAGTAGGACAGGGGCTGGCTACACCTTC. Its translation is CASASRTGAGYTF.

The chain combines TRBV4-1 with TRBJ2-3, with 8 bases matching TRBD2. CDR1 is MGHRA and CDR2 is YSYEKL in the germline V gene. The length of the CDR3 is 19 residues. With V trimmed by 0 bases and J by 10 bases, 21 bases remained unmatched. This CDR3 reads CASSQEWASGFLSQMAQYF. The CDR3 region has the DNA TGCGCCAGCAGCCAAGAATGGGCTAGCGGGTTCCTATCACAGATGGCGCAGTATTTT.

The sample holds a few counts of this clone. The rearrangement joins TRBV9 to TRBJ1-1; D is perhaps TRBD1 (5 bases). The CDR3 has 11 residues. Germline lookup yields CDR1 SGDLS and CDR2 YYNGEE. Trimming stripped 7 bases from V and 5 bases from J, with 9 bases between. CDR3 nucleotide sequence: TGTGCCAGCTCCCCAGGGACTGAAGCTTTCTTT. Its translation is CASSPGTEAFF.

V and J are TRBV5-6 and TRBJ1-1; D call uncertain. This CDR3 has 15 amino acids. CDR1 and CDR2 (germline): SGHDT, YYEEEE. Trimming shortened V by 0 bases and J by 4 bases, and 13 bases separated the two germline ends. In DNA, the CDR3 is TGTGCCAGCAGCTTGGGTGTTACTGTGAGCACTGAAGCTTTCTTT. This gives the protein CASSLGVTVSTEAFF.

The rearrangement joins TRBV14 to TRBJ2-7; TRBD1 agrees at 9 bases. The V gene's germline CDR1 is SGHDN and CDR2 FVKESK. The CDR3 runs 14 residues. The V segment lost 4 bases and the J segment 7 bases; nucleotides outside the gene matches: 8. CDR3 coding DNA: TGTGCCAGCAGCCGGGACAGGGTGGTCGAAGAGCAGTACTTC. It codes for CASSRDRVVEEQYF.